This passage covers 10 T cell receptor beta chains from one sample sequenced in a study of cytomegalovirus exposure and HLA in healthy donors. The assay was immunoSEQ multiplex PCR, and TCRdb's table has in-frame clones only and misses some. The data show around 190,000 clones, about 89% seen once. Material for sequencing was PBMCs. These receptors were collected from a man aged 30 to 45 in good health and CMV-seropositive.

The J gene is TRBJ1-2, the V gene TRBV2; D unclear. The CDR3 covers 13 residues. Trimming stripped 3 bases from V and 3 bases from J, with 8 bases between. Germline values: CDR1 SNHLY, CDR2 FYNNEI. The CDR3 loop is CASSEYRDYGYTF. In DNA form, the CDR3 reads TGTGCCAGCAGTGAGTACAGAGACTATGGCTACACCTTC. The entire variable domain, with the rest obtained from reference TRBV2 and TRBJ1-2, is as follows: EPEVTQTPSHQVTQMGQEVILRCVPISNHLYFYWYRQILGQKVEFLVSFYNNEISEKSEIFDDQFSVERPDGSNFTLKIRSTKLEDSAMYFCASSEYRDYGYTFGSGTRLTVV.

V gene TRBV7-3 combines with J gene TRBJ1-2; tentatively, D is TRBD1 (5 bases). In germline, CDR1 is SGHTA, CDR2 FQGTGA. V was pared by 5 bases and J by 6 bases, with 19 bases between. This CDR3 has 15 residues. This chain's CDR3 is CASSAQTRGRDGYTF. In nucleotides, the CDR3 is TGTGCCAGCAGCGCCCAGACTAGGGGACGGGATGGCTACACCTTC. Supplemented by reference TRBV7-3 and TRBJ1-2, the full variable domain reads GAGVSQTPSNKVTEKGKYVELRCDPISGHTALYWYRQSLGQGPEFLIYFQGTGAADDSGLPNDRFFAVRPEGSVSTLKIQRTERGDSAVYLCASSAQTRGRDGYTFGSGTRLTVV.

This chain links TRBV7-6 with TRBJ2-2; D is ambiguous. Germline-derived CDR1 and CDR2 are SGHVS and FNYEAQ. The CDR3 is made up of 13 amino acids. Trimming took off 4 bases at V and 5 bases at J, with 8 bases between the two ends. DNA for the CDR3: TGTGCCAGCAGCTCCCTACAGACCGGGGAGCTGTTTTTT. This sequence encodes CASSSLQTGELFF.

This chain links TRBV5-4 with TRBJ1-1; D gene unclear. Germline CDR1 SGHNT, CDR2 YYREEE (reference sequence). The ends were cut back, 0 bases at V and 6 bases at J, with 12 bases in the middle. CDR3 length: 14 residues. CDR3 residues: CASSLGRTGSEAFF. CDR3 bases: TGTGCCAGCAGCTTGGGCAGGACGGGGTCTGAAGCTTTCTTT.

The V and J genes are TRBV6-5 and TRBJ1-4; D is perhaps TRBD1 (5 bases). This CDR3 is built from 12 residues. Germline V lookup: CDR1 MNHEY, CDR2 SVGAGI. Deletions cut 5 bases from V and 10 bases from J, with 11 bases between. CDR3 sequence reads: CASSQTGGKLFF. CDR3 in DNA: TGTGCCAGCAGTCAAACCGGGGGAAAACTGTTTTTT.

The CDR3 here is CASSNSRAGTAAGGYTF. CDR3 nucleotides: TGTGCCAGCAGTAACAGCAGAGCCGGGACAGCCGCTGGGGGCTACACCTTC. The gene calls are TRBV2 and TRBJ1-2, with 7 bases identical to TRBD1. The CDR3 sequence is 17 residues long. The germline gives CDR1 SNHLY, CDR2 FYNNEI. Germline trimming cut 5 bases from V and 8 bases from J; bases unmatched to any gene: 20.

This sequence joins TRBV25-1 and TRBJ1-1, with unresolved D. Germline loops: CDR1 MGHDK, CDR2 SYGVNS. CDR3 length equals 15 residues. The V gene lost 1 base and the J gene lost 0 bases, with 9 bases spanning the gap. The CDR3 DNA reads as TGTGCCAGCAGTGAATTGGGTCTGATGAACACTGAAGCTTTCTTT. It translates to CASSELGLMNTEAFF.

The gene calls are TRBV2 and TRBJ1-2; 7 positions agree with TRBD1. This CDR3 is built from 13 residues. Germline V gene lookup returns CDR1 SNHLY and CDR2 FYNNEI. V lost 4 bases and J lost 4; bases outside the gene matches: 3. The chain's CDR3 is CASSGGGSYGYTF. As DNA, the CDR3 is TGTGCCAGCAGTGGAGGGGGCAGCTATGGCTACACCTTC.

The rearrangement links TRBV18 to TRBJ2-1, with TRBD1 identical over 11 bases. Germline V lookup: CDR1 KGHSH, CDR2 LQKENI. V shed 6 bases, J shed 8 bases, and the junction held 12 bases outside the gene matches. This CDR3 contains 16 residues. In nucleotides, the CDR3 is TGTGCCAGCTCGCTAGAGTGGGACAGGGGGACGGATGAGCAGTTCTTC. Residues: CASSLEWDRGTDEQFF.

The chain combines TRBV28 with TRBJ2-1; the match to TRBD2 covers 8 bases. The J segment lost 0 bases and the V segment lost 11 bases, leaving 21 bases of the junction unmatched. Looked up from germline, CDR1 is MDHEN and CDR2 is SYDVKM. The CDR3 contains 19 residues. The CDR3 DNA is TGTGCCGCGGGGGGTTATGAGCGGGAGCGCCTAAGCTCCTACAATGAGCAGTTCTTC. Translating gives CAAGGYERERLSSYNEQFF.